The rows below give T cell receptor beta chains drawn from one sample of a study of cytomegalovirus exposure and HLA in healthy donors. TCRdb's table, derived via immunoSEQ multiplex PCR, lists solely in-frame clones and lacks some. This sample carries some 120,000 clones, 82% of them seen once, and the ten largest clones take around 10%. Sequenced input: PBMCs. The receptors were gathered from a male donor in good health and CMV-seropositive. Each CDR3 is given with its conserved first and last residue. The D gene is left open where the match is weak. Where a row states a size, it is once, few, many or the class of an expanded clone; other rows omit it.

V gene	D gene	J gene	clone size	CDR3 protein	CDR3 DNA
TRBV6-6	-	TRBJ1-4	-	CASSYSGVGEKLFF	TGTGCCAGCAGTTACTCAGGGGTCGGTGAAAAACTGTTTTTT
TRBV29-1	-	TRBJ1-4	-	CSVRTVYEEKLFF	TGCAGCGTTAGGACAGTCTATGAGGAAAAACTGTTTTTT
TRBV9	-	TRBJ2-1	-	CASSPLVSSYNEQFF	TGTGCCAGCAGCCCACTCGTAAGCTCCTACAATGAGCAGTTCTTC
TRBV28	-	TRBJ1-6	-	CASRPSGGPGSPLHF	TGTGCCAGCAGACCAAGCGGAGGACCGGGGTCACCCCTCCACTTT
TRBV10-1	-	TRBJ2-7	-	CASPGYYTSYEQYF	TGCGCCAGCCCCGGGTACTATACCTCCTACGAGCAGTACTTC
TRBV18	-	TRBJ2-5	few	CASSPLPPGGILEETQYF	TGTGCCAGCTCACCACTCCCTCCCGGGGGAATTCTGGAAGAGACCCAGTACTTC
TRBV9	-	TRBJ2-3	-	CASSVEPGGGGDTQYF	TGTGCCAGCAGCGTAGAGCCGGGAGGAGGGGGAGATACGCAGTATTTT
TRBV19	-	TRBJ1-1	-	CASRGWGPYTEAFF	TGTGCCAGTAGGGGCTGGGGGCCCTACACTGAAGCTTTCTTT
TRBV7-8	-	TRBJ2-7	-	CASSLVRGLGYEQYF	TGTGCCAGCAGCTTAGTCCGGGGTTTGGGTTACGAGCAGTACTTC
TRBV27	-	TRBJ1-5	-	CASSLLNGNQPQHF	TGTGCCAGCAGTCTCCTAAACGGGAATCAGCCCCAGCATTTT
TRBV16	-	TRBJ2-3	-	CASSQGTSTDTQYF	TGTGCCAGCAGCCAAGGGACTAGCACAGATACGCAGTATTTT
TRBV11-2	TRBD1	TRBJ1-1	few	CASSLSAGGTEAFF	TGTGCCAGCAGCTTAAGTGCAGGGGGCACTGAAGCTTTCTTT
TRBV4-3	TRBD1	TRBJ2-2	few	CASSQEQGAIDGELFF	TGCGCCAGCAGCCAAGAACAGGGGGCCATTGACGGGGAGCTGTTTTTT
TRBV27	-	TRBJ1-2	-	CASKVLGANGYTF	TGTGCCAGCAAGGTTTTGGGGGCGAATGGCTACACCTTC
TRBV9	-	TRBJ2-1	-	CASSSDAPGVEQFF	TGTGCCAGCAGCTCCGACGCACCAGGGGTGGAGCAGTTCTTC
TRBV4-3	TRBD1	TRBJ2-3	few	CASSQGSTGGTDTQYF	TGCGCCAGCAGCCAAGGATCGACAGGGGGCACAGATACGCAGTATTTT
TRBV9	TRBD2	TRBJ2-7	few	CASSETSGSSEQYF	TGTGCCAGCAGCGAGACTAGCGGGAGTTCCGAGCAGTACTTC
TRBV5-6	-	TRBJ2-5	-	CASSYWVGETQYF	TGTGCCAGCAGCTACTGGGTCGGGGAGACCCAGTACTTC
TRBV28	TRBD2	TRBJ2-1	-	CASEILAGGYNEQFF	TGTGCCAGCGAGATACTAGCGGGAGGCTACAATGAGCAGTTCTTC
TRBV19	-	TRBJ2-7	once	CASGTGTRAYF	TGTGCCAGTGGGACCGGGACTCGGGCGTACTTC
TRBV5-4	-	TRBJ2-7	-	CASSSDREVYEQYF	TGTGCCAGCAGCTCCGACAGGGAGGTCTACGAGCAGTACTTC
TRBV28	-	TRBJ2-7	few	CASTRSGYYEQYF	TGTGCCAGCACTAGGAGCGGATACTACGAGCAGTACTTC
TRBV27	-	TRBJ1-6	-	CASSFGQANSPLHF	TGTGCCAGCAGTTTCGGCCAGGCTAATTCACCCCTCCACTTT
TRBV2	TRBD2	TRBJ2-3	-	CASTWTSGTSTDTQYF	TGTGCCAGCACCTGGACTAGCGGAACTAGCACAGATACGCAGTATTTT
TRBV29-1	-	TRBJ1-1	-	CSVEGANTEAFF	TGCAGCGTTGAAGGAGCCAACACTGAAGCTTTCTTT
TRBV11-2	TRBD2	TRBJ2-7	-	CASSWGLAGGPDEQYF	TGTGCCAGCAGCTGGGGACTAGCGGGAGGGCCCGACGAGCAGTACTTC
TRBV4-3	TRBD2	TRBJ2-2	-	CASSQALIAGGSNTGELFF	TGCGCCAGCAGCCAAGCCCTTATAGCGGGAGGGTCGAACACCGGGGAGCTGTTTTTT
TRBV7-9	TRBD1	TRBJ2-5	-	CASSLGPGQTTGEETQYF	TGTGCCAGCAGCTTAGGGCCCGGGCAAACGACAGGGGAGGAGACCCAGTACTTC
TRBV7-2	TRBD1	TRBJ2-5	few	CASSLALTGRETQYF	TGTGCCAGCAGCTTAGCGCTGACAGGGCGCGAGACCCAGTACTTC
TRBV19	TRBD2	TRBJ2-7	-	CASSPKLAGGSYEQYF	TGTGCCAGTAGTCCCAAGCTAGCGGGAGGCTCCTACGAGCAGTACTTC
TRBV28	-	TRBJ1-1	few	CATLLRRGAFF	TGTGCCACCCTCTTACGGCGAGGAGCTTTCTTT
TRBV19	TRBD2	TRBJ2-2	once	CASSPLAEANTGELFF	TGTGCCAGTAGTCCACTAGCGGAGGCGAACACCGGGGAGCTGTTTTTT
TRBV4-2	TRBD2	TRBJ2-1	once	CASSPDNLAGDLYNEQFF	TGTGCCAGCAGCCCCGACAACTTAGCGGGAGACCTTTACAATGAGCAGTTCTTC
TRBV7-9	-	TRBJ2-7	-	CASSLDSFENEQYF	TGTGCCAGCAGCTTAGACTCGTTTGAGAACGAGCAGTACTTC
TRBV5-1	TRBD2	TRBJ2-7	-	CASSLRSASGRSYEQYF	TGCGCCAGCAGCTTGCGCTCGGCTAGCGGACGATCCTACGAGCAGTACTTC
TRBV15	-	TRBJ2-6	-	CATRASGANVLTF	TGTGCCACCCGAGCTTCTGGGGCCAACGTCCTGACTTTC
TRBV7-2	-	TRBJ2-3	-	CASSFGQGPDTQYF	TGTGCCAGCAGCTTCGGCCAGGGGCCAGATACGCAGTATTTT